Listed below are T cell receptor beta chains from one sample, sequenced in a study of regulatory T cells in long-lasting Graves disease. TCRdb re-derived calls from the multiplex PCR reads in MiXCR, one entry per CDR3 protein. The sample records roughly 500,000 distinct CDR3 sequences, 13% being singletons. The sample was also linked to a second study, of T cells in Graves' hyperthyroidism and ophthalmopathy.

The specimen was peripheral blood mononuclear cells (PBMCs), collected at new diagnosis, from a patient treated with antithyroid drugs. These receptor sequences come from a man younger than 45 with Graves disease. CDR3s include the opening cysteine and the closing phenylalanine or tryptophan. Each record gives: clone size, V gene, CDR3 length, J gene, D gene, CDR3 protein, CDR3 DNA. D genes are given only for firm matches. Expanded clones get a size class; other rows say once, few or many, or leave the size out.

once	TRBV13	14	TRBJ2-4	.	CASSLFTAKNIQYF	TGTGCCAGCAGCTTATTCACTGCCAAAAACATTCAGTACTTC
many	TRBV25-1	15	TRBJ1-5	.	CANSDSGRVNQPQHF	TGTGCCAACAGTGATTCAGGCAGGGTAAATCAGCCCCAGCATTTT
few	TRBV29-1	16	TRBJ2-3	TRBD2	CSVEDLRAGSTDTQYF	TGCAGCGTTGAAGATCTGAGAGCGGGGAGCACAGATACGCAGTATTTT
many	TRBV11-3	16	TRBJ2-1	TRBD1	CASSLEGTGPYNEQFF	TGTGCCAGCAGCTTAGAAGGGACAGGGCCTTACAATGAGCAGTTCTTC
many	TRBV12-3/TRBV12-4	13	TRBJ1-2	.	CASYVQGNHGYTF	TGTGCCAGCTACGTTCAAGGGAACCATGGCTACACCTTC
many	TRBV12-3/TRBV12-4	15	TRBJ1-2	TRBD1	CASSLRDRVRRGYTF	TGTGCCAGCAGTTTGCGGGACAGGGTACGAAGAGGCTACACCTTC
.	TRBV24-1	14	TRBJ2-2	.	CATSVTGRTGELFF	TGTGCCACCAGTGTGACAGGCCGGACCGGGGAGCTGTTTTTT
many	TRBV28	14	TRBJ1-1	.	CASNQEGRDTEAFF	TGTGCCAGCAACCAGGAAGGCAGGGACACTGAAGCTTTCTTT
many	TRBV6-5	18	TRBJ1-5	.	CASSSVPGLVRSNQPQHF	TGTGCCAGCAGTTCCGTCCCGGGACTCGTTCGAAGCAATCAGCCCCAGCATTTT
few	TRBV7-3	18	TRBJ2-5	.	CASSLTGGVREEGETQYF	TGTGCCAGCAGCTTAACGGGGGGAGTCAGGGAGGAAGGGGAGACCCAGTACTTC
few	TRBV9	14	TRBJ2-5	.	CASSEGRGQETQYF	TGTGCCAGCAGCGAGGGACGTGGCCAAGAGACCCAGTACTTC
.	TRBV19	18	TRBJ2-1	TRBD2	CASSSTGTFGRVFNEQFF	TGTGCCAGTAGTTCGACAGGCACCTTCGGGAGGGTCTTTAATGAGCAGTTCTTC
many	TRBV15	17	TRBJ2-3	TRBD2	CATSGGLAGGMADTQYF	TGTGCCACCAGCGGAGGACTAGCGGGAGGAATGGCGGATACGCAGTATTTT
few	TRBV27	17	TRBJ2-2	.	CASSLSVADLNTGELFF	TGTGCCAGCAGTTTATCGGTAGCGGACCTGAACACCGGGGAGCTGTTTTTT
few	TRBV18	15	TRBJ1-2	.	CASSPPDSTFGGYTF	TGTGCCAGCTCACCACCCGACAGCACCTTCGGGGGCTACACCTTC
few	TRBV19	12	TRBJ1-2	.	CASSTPNYGYTF	TGTGCCAGTAGTACCCCTAACTATGGCTACACCTTC
.	TRBV19	17	TRBJ2-3	.	CASSMTGGRASTDTQYF	TGTGCCAGTAGTATGACCGGCGGTAGGGCTAGCACAGATACGCAGTATTTT
.	TRBV5-5	15	TRBJ2-7	TRBD2	CASSRLAGPLYEQYF	TGTGCCAGCAGCCGTCTAGCGGGACCGCTCTACGAGCAGTACTTC
many	TRBV10-3	13	TRBJ2-7	TRBD1	CATQEGAVSEQYF	TGTGCCACGCAAGAGGGGGCAGTAAGCGAGCAGTACTTC
few	TRBV19	16	TRBJ1-2	.	CASTEGTFTPLYGYTF	TGTGCCAGTACCGAGGGAACATTCACCCCTCTATATGGCTACACCTTC
few	TRBV6-2/TRBV6-3	15	TRBJ2-7	.	CASSEGLSSSYEQYF	TGTGCCAGCAGCGAAGGTTTGTCAAGCTCCTACGAGCAGTACTTC
.	TRBV7-3	13	TRBJ2-7	.	CASSFSDSYEQYF	TGTGCCAGCAGCTTCTCAGACTCCTACGAGCAGTACTTC
many	TRBV18	15	TRBJ2-1	TRBD1	CASSPEGADYNEQFF	TGTGCCAGCTCACCAGAGGGGGCGGACTACAATGAGCAGTTCTTC
.	TRBV11-2	12	TRBJ2-1	.	CASSSTLAEQFF	TGTGCCAGCAGCTCCACTCTAGCGGAGCAGTTCTTC
few	TRBV25-1	16	TRBJ2-1	.	CAPWLSERGVGNEQFF	TGTGCCCCTTGGCTGAGCGAAAGAGGTGTTGGAAATGAGCAGTTCTTC
many	TRBV12-3/TRBV12-4	17	TRBJ2-7	TRBD2	CASSPLGLAGSSYEQYF	TGTGCCAGCAGTCCACTTGGGTTAGCGGGGAGCTCCTACGAGCAGTACTTC
.	TRBV15	15	TRBJ1-1	.	CATSMEGTLNTEAFF	TGTGCCACCAGTATGGAAGGGACTTTGAACACTGAAGCTTTCTTT
many	TRBV10-1	13	TRBJ1-5	.	CANSFQGFQPQHF	TGCGCCAACTCATTCCAGGGGTTTCAGCCCCAGCATTTT
many	TRBV28	14	TRBJ2-7	.	CASSLDAQTYEQYF	TGTGCCAGCAGTTTAGACGCACAGACGTACGAGCAGTACTTC
many	TRBV10-3	11	TRBJ2-7	.	CASSTDSEQYF	TGTGCCTCGTCAACCGACAGCGAGCAGTACTTC
.	TRBV13	14	TRBJ2-5	.	CASSLTGGRKTQYF	TGTGCCAGCAGCTTAACCGGGGGGCGAAAGACCCAGTACTTC
.	TRBV19	19	TRBJ2-4	TRBD2	CASSITSGLGGVAKNIQYF	TGTGCCAGTAGTATTACTAGCGGGCTTGGTGGGGTAGCCAAAAACATTCAGTACTTC
.	TRBV6-1	15	TRBJ2-7	TRBD1	CASRGGFTGAHEQYF	TGTGCCAGCAGGGGCGGGTTTACAGGGGCCCACGAGCAGTACTTC
many	TRBV15	13	TRBJ2-7	.	CATSSRFRHEQYF	TGTGCCACCAGCTCCCGATTTCGCCACGAGCAGTACTTC
many	TRBV24-1	13	TRBJ1-2	.	CATSDRDEKGYTF	TGTGCCACCAGTGACAGGGACGAAAAAGGCTACACCTTC
many	TRBV7-9	14	TRBJ2-7	TRBD1	CASSRPGQGYEQYF	TGTGCCAGCAGCCGACCGGGACAGGGGTACGAGCAGTACTTC
.	TRBV12-3/TRBV12-4	14	TRBJ1-1	.	CASSQRGAGTEAFF	TGTGCCAGCAGCCAAAGGGGGGCGGGCACTGAAGCTTTCTTT
few	TRBV29-1	15	TRBJ1-3	.	CSVLPASGEGNTIYF	TGCAGCGTGCTCCCAGCGAGTGGGGAGGGAAACACCATATATTTT
many	TRBV20-1	15	TRBJ1-4	.	CSAPYSFFTNEKLFF	TGCAGTGCTCCCTACAGCTTCTTCACTAATGAAAAACTGTTTTTT
many	TRBV12-5	15	TRBJ2-1	.	CASGLRGSSYNEQFF	TGTGCTAGTGGTTTGAGGGGATCCTCCTACAATGAGCAGTTCTTC
once	TRBV27	15	TRBJ2-7	TRBD1	CASSLGQGGIGEQYF	TGTGCCAGCAGTTTAGGACAGGGCGGTATTGGCGAGCAGTACTTC
many	TRBV20-1	14	TRBJ2-5	.	CSARVSSPQETQYF	TGCAGTGCTAGAGTTTCTTCGCCACAAGAGACCCAGTACTTC
few	TRBV28	13	TRBJ1-1	.	CASSVSQGTEAFF	TGTGCCAGCAGTGTTTCACAGGGAACTGAAGCTTTCTTT
few	TRBV20-1	16	TRBJ2-1	.	CSARDLGLPSYNEQFF	TGCAGTGCTAGAGATTTAGGACTTCCCTCCTACAATGAGCAGTTCTTC
many	TRBV7-2	15	TRBJ2-1	.	CASSLGGTSSNEQFF	TGTGCCAGCAGCTTAGGGGGGACCTCATCCAATGAGCAGTTCTTC
many	TRBV28	14	TRBJ2-5	TRBD2	CASSWGGLQETQYF	TGTGCCAGCAGTTGGGGAGGGCTCCAAGAGACCCAGTACTTC
many	TRBV2	15	TRBJ2-7	TRBD2	CASRGGAGASYEQYF	TGTGCCAGCAGGGGGGGAGCGGGAGCGTCCTACGAGCAGTACTTC
few	TRBV19	13	TRBJ1-1	.	CASSPEPGTEAFF	TGTGCCAGTAGCCCCGAGCCTGGCACTGAAGCTTTCTTT
many	TRBV12-5	14	TRBJ2-2	.	CASGPTTTRGELFF	TGTGCTAGTGGTCCGACCACCACACGCGGGGAGCTGTTTTTT
many	TRBV20-1	14	TRBJ1-5	.	CSARAGASNQPQHF	TGCAGTGCTAGAGCGGGGGCGAGCAATCAGCCCCAGCATTTT
many	TRBV20-1	12	TRBJ2-7	.	CSARDVSGEQYF	TGCAGTGCTAGAGACGTATCGGGTGAGCAGTACTTC
many	TRBV27	13	TRBJ2-5	.	CASSFRPGETQYF	TGTGCCAGCAGTTTTAGACCCGGCGAGACCCAGTACTTC
many	TRBV2	17	TRBJ1-4	.	CASRGATARSTNEKLFF	TGTGCCAGCAGAGGGGCGACAGCCAGATCAACTAATGAAAAACTGTTTTTT
many	TRBV20-1	14	TRBJ2-1	TRBD2	CSAQRLAGDDEQFF	TGCAGTGCTCAACGACTAGCGGGAGATGATGAGCAGTTCTTC
many	TRBV7-9	16	TRBJ1-1	TRBD1	CASSLAQTGRNTEAFF	TGTGCCAGCAGCTTAGCTCAGACAGGGAGGAACACTGAAGCTTTCTTT